Reported below is one T cell receptor (beta chain). The CDR3 has 17 amino acids. Trimming left V 4 bases short and J 4 bases short, with 20 bases between. Produced via immunoSEQ multiplex PCR; TCRdb's table is partial and in-frame only. The sample shows some 45,000 clones, over 75% of them seen only once. The sample is drawn from a study of blood T cell repertoires in COVID-19. Study-wide context: Whether acute or convalescent, the COVID-19 samples came from the United States, Italy and Spain. T cells, B-cell-depleted T cells, or PBMCs supplied cDNA or gDNA.

Sequencing was carried out using peripheral blood. The receptor's source is a human donor in a cohort sampled during active COVID-19. The V and J genes are TRBV23-1 and TRBJ1-5, with D perhaps TRBD1 (5 bases). TRBV23-1 is noted as an ORF with a role that remains uncertain. CDR3 bases: TGCGCCAGCAGTCTCCGTCGCTGCTTCGGGGGGAATCAGCCCCAGCATTTT. Encoded protein: CASSLRRCFGGNQPQHF.